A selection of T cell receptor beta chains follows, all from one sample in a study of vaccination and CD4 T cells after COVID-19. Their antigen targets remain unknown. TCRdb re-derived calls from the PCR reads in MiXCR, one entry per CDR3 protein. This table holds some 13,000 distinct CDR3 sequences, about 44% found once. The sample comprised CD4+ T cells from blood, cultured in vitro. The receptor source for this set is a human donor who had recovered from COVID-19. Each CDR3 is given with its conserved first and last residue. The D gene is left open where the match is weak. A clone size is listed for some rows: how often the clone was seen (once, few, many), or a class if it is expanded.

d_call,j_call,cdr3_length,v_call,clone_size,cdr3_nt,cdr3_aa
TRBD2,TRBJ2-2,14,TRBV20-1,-,TGCAGTGCGGGACCAGCGGGAGGTTCCGGGGAGCTGTTTTTT,CSAGPAGGSGELFF
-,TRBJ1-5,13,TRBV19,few,TGTGCCAGTAGTTTTCTATCGGTTCAGCCCCAGCATTTT,CASSFLSVQPQHF
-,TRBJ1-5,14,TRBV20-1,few,TGCAGTGCTAGGGCTACAGATAGCAATCAGCCCCAGCATTTT,CSARATDSNQPQHF
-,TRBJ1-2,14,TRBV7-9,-,TGTGCCAGCAGCCTTCCTTGGGCGGACTATGGCTACACCTTC,CASSLPWADYGYTF
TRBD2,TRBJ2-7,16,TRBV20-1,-,TGCAGTGCTGAGCGGACTAGCGGGAGAAATGGCGACGAGCAGTACTTC,CSAERTSGRNGDEQYF
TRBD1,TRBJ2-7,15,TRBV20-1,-,TGCAGTGCTAGTTTGACAGGGGCCAGCTCCTACGAGCAGTACTTC,CSASLTGASSYEQYF
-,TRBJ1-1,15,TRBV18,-,TGTGCCAGCTCACCAATGGGTATTAGGAACACTGAAGCTTTCTTT,CASSPMGIRNTEAFF
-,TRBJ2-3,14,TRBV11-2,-,TGTGCCAGCAGCTTAGGGCTAGCGACAGATACGCAGTATTTT,CASSLGLATDTQYF
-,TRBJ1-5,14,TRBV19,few,TGTGCCAGTCAGGGGCACGGGCGCAATCAGCCCCAGCATTTT,CASQGHGRNQPQHF
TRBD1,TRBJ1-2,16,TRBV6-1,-,TGTGCCAGCAGAAGTTCGACAGGGGAACGGTACTCTGGCTACACCTTC,CASRSSTGERYSGYTF
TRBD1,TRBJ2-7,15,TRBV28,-,TGTGCCAGCAGTTTAGGACAGGGGTCCGGGTACGAGCAGTACTTC,CASSLGQGSGYEQYF
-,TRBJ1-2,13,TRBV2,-,TGTGCCAGCAGCCAACCGATTGTCTATGGCTACACCTTC,CASSQPIVYGYTF
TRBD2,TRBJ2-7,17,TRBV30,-,TGTGCCTGGAGTAACCCTCGACTAGCGGGAGGGCTCAGCGAGCAGTACTTC,CAWSNPRLAGGLSEQYF
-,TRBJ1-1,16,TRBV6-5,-,TGTGCCAGCAGTTACTCGAAGGGGGTAAAAAGGACTGAAGCTTTCTTT,CASSYSKGVKRTEAFF
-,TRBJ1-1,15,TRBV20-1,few,TGCAGTGCTAGAGAGCCTACAAAGGGGAACACTGAAGCTTTCTTT,CSAREPTKGNTEAFF
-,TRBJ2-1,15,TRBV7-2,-,TGTGCCAGCAGCCCAGGTCCCGGGATCCCTCATGAGCAGTTCTTC,CASSPGPGIPHEQFF
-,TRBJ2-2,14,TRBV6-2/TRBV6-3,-,TGTGCCAGCAGTTACTCGTGGAACACCGGGGAGCTGTTTTTT,CASSYSWNTGELFF
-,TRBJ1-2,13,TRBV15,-,TGTGCCACCAGCCCTCAATCTTACTATGGCTACACCTTC,CATSPQSYYGYTF
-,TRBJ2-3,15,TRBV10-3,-,TGTGCCACCAGGTCCGGCAGCATTAGCACAGATACGCAGTATTTT,CATRSGSISTDTQYF
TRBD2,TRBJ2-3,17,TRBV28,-,TGTGCCAGCAGTCTTGGCCTGACTAGCGGGGGCACAGATACGCAGTATTTT,CASSLGLTSGGTDTQYF
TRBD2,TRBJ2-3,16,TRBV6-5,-,TGTGCCAGCAGTTACTCAGCGGGAGGGTACACAGATACGCAGTATTTT,CASSYSAGGYTDTQYF
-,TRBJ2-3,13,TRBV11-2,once,TGTGCCAGCAGCTTAGTCCCGACAGATACGCAGTATTTT,CASSLVPTDTQYF
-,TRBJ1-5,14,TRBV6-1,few,TGTGCCAGCAGTGAAGCGCCTAAGCGAGGGGCCCAGCATTTT,CASSEAPKRGAQHF
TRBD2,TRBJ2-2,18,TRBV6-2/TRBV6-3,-,TGTGCCAGCAGTTACGGGACTAGCGGGAGGGCGGAGACCGGGGAGCTGTTTTTT,CASSYGTSGRAETGELFF
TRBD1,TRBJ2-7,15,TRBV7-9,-,TGTGCCAGCAGCGTCGGGAGGACAGGGGGGGACGAGCAGTACTTC,CASSVGRTGGDEQYF
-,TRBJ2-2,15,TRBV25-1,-,TGTGCCAGCAGTGAACAGGGGCTACACACCGGGGAGCTGTTTTTT,CASSEQGLHTGELFF
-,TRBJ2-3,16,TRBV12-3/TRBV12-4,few,TGTGCCAGCAGTTTAGGCGGCCTTAGGGGCACAGATACGCAGTATTTT,CASSLGGLRGTDTQYF
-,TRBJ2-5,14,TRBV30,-,TGTGCCTGGAGTGAAATAGCCTCCCGTGAGACCCAGTACTTC,CAWSEIASRETQYF
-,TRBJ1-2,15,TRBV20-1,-,TGCAGTGCAGAGGGCAGGGTCCTTTCTAACTATGGCTACACCTTC,CSAEGRVLSNYGYTF
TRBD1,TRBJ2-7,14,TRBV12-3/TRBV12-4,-,TGTGCCAGCAGTTTGGGCAGGGGGAGTTTAGGACAGTACTTC,CASSLGRGSLGQYF
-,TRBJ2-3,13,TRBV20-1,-,TGCAGTGCTAGAGACCTCACCCCCTATACGCAGTATTTT,CSARDLTPYTQYF
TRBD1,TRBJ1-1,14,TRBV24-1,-,TGTGCCACCAGTGATGGGACAGGGATCACTGAAGCTTTCTTT,CATSDGTGITEAFF
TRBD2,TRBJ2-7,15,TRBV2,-,TGTGCCAGCACCACGAGCTCGGGCGGGAGCTACGAGCAGTACTTC,CASTTSSGGSYEQYF
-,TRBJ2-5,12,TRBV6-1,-,TGTGCCAGCAGGCACGTTGCCGGATTCCAGTACTTC,CASRHVAGFQYF
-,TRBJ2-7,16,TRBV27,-,TGTGCCAGCAGTCCCCAAGTGGTGGAGGGCAAGGGCGAGCAGTACTTC,CASSPQVVEGKGEQYF
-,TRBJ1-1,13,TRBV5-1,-,TGCGCCAGCAGCTCTGTTTTTGGCACTGAAGCTTTCTTT,CASSSVFGTEAFF
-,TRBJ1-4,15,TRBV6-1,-,TGTGCCAGCAGTCGATACAGCGTGGGGGATGAAAAACTGTTTTTT,CASSRYSVGDEKLFF
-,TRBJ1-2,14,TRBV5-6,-,TGTGCCAGCAGCCCCAATACGGGGTTCTATGGCTACACCTTC,CASSPNTGFYGYTF
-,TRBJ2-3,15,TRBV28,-,TGTGCCAGCAGTTTATCAGGGGGAGGGGCAGATACGCAGTATTTT,CASSLSGGGADTQYF
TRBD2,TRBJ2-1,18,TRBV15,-,TGTGCCACCAGCAGAGATAGACTAGCGGGAGGGCCGAGGTCTGAGCAGTTCTTC,CATSRDRLAGGPRSEQFF
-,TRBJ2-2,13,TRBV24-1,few,TGTGCCACCAAACACACGAACACCGGGGAGCTGTTTTTT,CATKHTNTGELFF
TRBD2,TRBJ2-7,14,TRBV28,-,TGTGCCAGCACGACTAGCGGAGCCACCTACGAGCAGTACTTC,CASTTSGATYEQYF
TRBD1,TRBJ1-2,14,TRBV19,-,TGTGCCAGTAGCCTCCGGGACAGGGCTTATGGCTACACCTTC,CASSLRDRAYGYTF
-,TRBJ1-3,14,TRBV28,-,TGTGCCACACTGGACGGTCAAGTTGGAAACACCATATATTTT,CATLDGQVGNTIYF
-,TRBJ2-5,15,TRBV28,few,TGTGCCAGCAGTTTATATGGATCGATAGGGGAGACCCAGTACTTC,CASSLYGSIGETQYF
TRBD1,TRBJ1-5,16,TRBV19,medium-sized,TGTGCCAGTAGTATCCGGGACAGGGGGGGCAATCAGCCCCAGCATTTT,CASSIRDRGGNQPQHF
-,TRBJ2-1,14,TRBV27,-,TGTGCCAGCAGTTTATACCTAATTCCCAATGAGCAGTTCTTC,CASSLYLIPNEQFF
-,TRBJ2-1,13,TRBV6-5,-,TGTGCCAGCAGTTCCTCGGCTCGCGGGGAGCAGTTCTTC,CASSSSARGEQFF
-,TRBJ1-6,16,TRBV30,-,TGTGCCTGGAGTGTACCGTCCACAAGTTATAATTCACCCCTCCACTTT,CAWSVPSTSYNSPLHF
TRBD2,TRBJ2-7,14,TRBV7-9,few,TGTGCCAGCAGTCCATATGCGGGAGCGAGGGAGCAGTACTTC,CASSPYAGAREQYF
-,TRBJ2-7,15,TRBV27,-,TGTGCCAGCAGTTTTATGGCGGGTCACGCCTACGAGCAGTACTTC,CASSFMAGHAYEQYF
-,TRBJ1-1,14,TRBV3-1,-,TGTGCCAGCAGCCAAGGACGGTGGAACACTGAAGCTTTCTTT,CASSQGRWNTEAFF
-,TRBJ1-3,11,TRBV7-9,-,TGTGCCAGTGGGAGTGGGGACACCATATATTTT,CASGSGDTIYF
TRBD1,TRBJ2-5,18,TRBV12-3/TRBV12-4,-,TGTGCCAGCAGTCGTCCCGGGACAGGGGGCGCGGCCCAAGAGACCCAGTACTTC,CASSRPGTGGAAQETQYF
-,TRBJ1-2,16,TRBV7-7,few,TGTGCCAGCAGCCAATGGGGAAGTGGGAGGAACTATGGCTACACCTTC,CASSQWGSGRNYGYTF
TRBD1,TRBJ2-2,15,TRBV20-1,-,TGCAGTGCTCAAACAGGGGCCTTCGGGACCGGGGAGCTGTTTTTT,CSAQTGAFGTGELFF
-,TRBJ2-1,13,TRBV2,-,TGTGCCAGCACTCGTGGAGCCTACAATGAGCAGTTCTTC,CASTRGAYNEQFF